This paragraph covers one T cell receptor (beta chain) sequence. The investigators amplified TCR beta CDR3 regions from RNA transcripts. HTBI primers were used for first-round RT-PCR of the TCR CDR3. Via MiXCR, TCRdb re-called the multiplex PCR reads, giving one row per CDR3 protein. Among approximately 700,000 distinct CDR3 sequences listed, 16% were seen once. This entry is derived from a study of T cells in Graves' hyperthyroidism and ophthalmopathy. V shed 6 bases and J 8 bases; nucleotides not matched to a gene: 7. The CDR3 length is 15 residues. The sequence came from a man aged 18 to 29 with Graves' hyperthyroidism. Sample: blood. The chain carries TRBV12-3 or TRBV12-4 and TRBJ2-1; 13 nucleotides line up with TRBD2. For the CDR3, the DNA is TGTGCCAGCAGCCTACTAGCGGGAGGGATGTATGAGCAGTTCTTC. Translating gives CASSLLAGGMYEQFF.